This T cell receptor beta chain originates from a study of blood T cell repertoires in COVID-19. Turning to the study itself: The United States, Italy and Spain were the sources of the acute and convalescent COVID-19 samples.

Original analysis: Reference gene primer amplification in the assay estimated nucleated cell counts. Produced via immunoSEQ multiplex PCR; TCRdb's table is partial and in-frame only. Clonal size and the V and J genes are those of that table, whereas D and trimming came from the DNA. The sample includes about 100,000 clones, about 86% of them seen just once. The CDR3 consists of 16 residues. The germline V gene has CDR1 SGHVS and CDR2 FQNEAQ. Germline trimming cut 5 bases from V and 1 base from J; bases unmatched to any gene: 7. Source material: peripheral blood. This TCR was recovered from a human donor in a cohort sampled during active COVID-19. The rearrangement joins TRBV7-8 to TRBJ1-4, with TRBD1 matching over 7 bases. The DNA for the CDR3 is TGTGCCAGCAGCGACCGGGGACAGAGAACTAATGAAAAACTGTTTTTT. Residues: CASSDRGQRTNEKLFF. Together with reference TRBV7-8 and TRBJ1-4, the CDR3 gives the full variable domain: GAGVSQSPRYKVAKRGQDVALRCDPISGHVSLFWYQQALGQGPEFLTYFQNEAQLDKSGLPSDRFFAERPEGSVSTLKIQRTQQEDSAVYLCASSDRGQRTNEKLFFGSGTQLSVL.